This TCR beta chain was found in a study of OX40 agonist ivuxolimab in advanced cancers. The CDR3 is made up of 12 amino acids. Per germline, CDR1 SGHVS and CDR2 FNYEAQ. Trimming stripped 1 base from V and 7 bases from J, with 7 bases between. Profiling relied on immunoSEQ multiplex PCR, and the TCRdb table lists in-frame clones only, not all of them. The sample contains 90,000 to 100,000 clones, about 96% of which appear only once. The rearrangement uses TRBV7-6 and TRBJ1-1; D possibly corresponds to TRBD1 (5 bases). This clonotype originated in an adult with an advanced solid tumor such as melanoma, head and neck, liver or kidney cancer. The sequences come from CD4+ or CD8+ T cells sorted from blood, collected in a trial of the OX40 agonist ivuxolimab. Here the CDR3 DNA reads TGTGCCAGCAGCTTAGGGGACCTTGAAGCTTTCTTT. It codes for CASSLGDLEAFF.